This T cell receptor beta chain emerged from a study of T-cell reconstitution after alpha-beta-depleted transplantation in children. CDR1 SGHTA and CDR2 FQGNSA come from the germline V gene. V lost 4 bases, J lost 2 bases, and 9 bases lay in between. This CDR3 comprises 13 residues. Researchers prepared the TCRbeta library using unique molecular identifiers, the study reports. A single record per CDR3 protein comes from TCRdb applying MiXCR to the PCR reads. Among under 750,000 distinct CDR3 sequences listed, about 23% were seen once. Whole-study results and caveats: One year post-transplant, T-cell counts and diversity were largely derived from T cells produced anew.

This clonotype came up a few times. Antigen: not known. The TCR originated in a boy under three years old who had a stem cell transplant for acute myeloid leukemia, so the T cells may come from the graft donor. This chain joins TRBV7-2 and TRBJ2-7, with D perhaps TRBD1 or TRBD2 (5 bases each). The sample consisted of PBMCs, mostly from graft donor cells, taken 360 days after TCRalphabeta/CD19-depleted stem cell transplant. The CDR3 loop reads CASSSSGPYEQYF. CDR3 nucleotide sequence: TGTGCCAGCAGCTCCTCGGGGCCCTACGAGCAGTACTTC.